This TCR beta chain was sequenced during a study of cytomegalovirus exposure and HLA in healthy donors. Broader study findings: Accurate predictions that matched the HLA-A and HLA-B alleles of most subjects were reportedly made from TCR beta sequences. Links to common viral pathogens appeared, in a later analysis, for several of the most significant clusters.

The germline V gene has CDR1 MDHEN and CDR2 SYDVKM. There are 14 residues in the CDR3. V dropped 2 bases and J dropped 2 bases, with 9 bases sitting between them. A note on this clone: No antigen is known for it.

The PCR was carried out with 60 Vbeta primers and 13 Jbeta primers. Using immunoSEQ multiplex PCR, the repertoire was profiled, and TCRdb retains in-frame clones only, with some absent. Of approximately 120,000 clones in the sample, approximately 74% were seen once. This TCR came from a man aged 40-49 years in good health and CMV-seropositive. This chain links TRBV28 with TRBJ1-1; D is ambiguous. The sequencing sample was made of PBMCs. The CDR3 nucleotides read TGTGCCAGCAGTTTAACGGGATTTAACACTGAAGCTTTCTTT. It is translated as CASSLTGFNTEAFF.